This T cell receptor (beta chain) emerged from a study of shared clonotypes between healthy human individuals. Study-level background: Researchers assigned three CD4 naive, three CD4 memory, two CD8 naive and one CD8 memory plate to each donor. Study-level points and caveats: A limitation of the genetic and exposure-history diversity represented arose from few donors.

Sorted-subset replicate PCR reactions contained 150 to 200 ng DNA, corresponding to about 30,000 T cell genomes. Only in-frame clones appear in the TCRdb table, and some are missing; sequencing was by immunoSEQ multiplex PCR. Of 550,000 to 700,000 clones detected, 60% to 75% appear once; the ten largest clones hold around 1.8%. The V segment lost 4 bases and the J segment 1 base; nucleotides outside the gene matches: 7. Germline CDR1 MNHNS, CDR2 SASEGT. CDR3 length: 16 amino acids. Note on this clone: Its antigen remains unidentified.

The sequence derives from a woman aged 30 to 39 in good health. Input material: memory CD4+ T cells sorted from blood. Subset here: CD45RA-negative fraction. V gene TRBV6-1 combines with J gene TRBJ2-3, with 8 positions matching TRBD1. The CDR3 DNA is TGTGCCAGCAGTGTAGACAGGGGAAGGGGCACAGATACGCAGTATTTT. It is translated as CASSVDRGRGTDTQYF.